The 15 T cell receptor beta chains below all came from one sample that was sequenced in a study of blood T cell repertoires in COVID-19 (dated by TCRdb to the early 2020s). Library method: the immunoSEQ multiplex PCR assay. The immuneACCESS repertoire file appears here via TCRdb, limited to in-frame rearrangements. These files lack a portion of the clones; in checked studies, under half of the deficit traces to unresolved V genes, and the cause of the others is not known. The sample table lists about 250,000 clones, 80% to 85% of them with a count of one. Less than 20% of the sample comes from the top ten. The sample was peripheral blood. The receptors originated from a person aged 70 to 85 with COVID-19, enrolled during active disease.

The chain employs TRBV28 and TRBJ2-7; D ambiguous. The V and J ends lost 10 bases and 1 base respectively, with 11 bases between them. Germline CDR1 reads MDHEN; CDR2 reads SYDVKM. The CDR3 spans 12 residues. In nucleotides, the CDR3 is TGTGCCACCGTGTCCCCTTCCTACGAGCAGTACTTC. Translation gives CATVSPSYEQYF.

V and J are TRBV6-6 and TRBJ1-2; 9 nucleotides match TRBD1. The CDR3 runs to 14 residues. The V gene end was trimmed by 10 bases and the J gene end by 0 bases; junction bases not matched to a gene: 6. Germline V gives CDR1 MNHNY, CDR2 SVGAGI (reference sequence). The CDR3 here is CATRTGGANYGYTF. CDR3 nucleotide sequence: TGTGCCACCCGAACAGGGGGCGCTAACTATGGCTACACCTTC.

A few counts support this clone. The genes are TRBV7-2 and TRBJ1-5; the D gene is possibly TRBD1 (6 bases). From germline, CDR1 is SGHTA and CDR2 FQGNSA. The CDR3 runs to 17 residues. Trimming stripped 1 base from V and 4 bases from J, with 17 bases between. In DNA, the CDR3 is TGTGCCAGCAGCTTAGAGGGGGTGGCCGGGTTGAATCAGCCCCAGCATTTT. Protein: CASSLEGVAGLNQPQHF.

The gene calls are TRBV11-2 and TRBJ1-2; 7 bases match TRBD1. Trimming cost V 5 bases and J 7 bases; bases outside gene matches: 13. Germline lookup yields CDR1 SGHAT and CDR2 FQNNGV. The CDR3 spans 15 residues. The CDR3 DNA follows: TGTGCCAGCAGCCGACAGGTTGAGGGGGCGCGTGGCTACACCTTC. Protein product: CASSRQVEGARGYTF.

The chain recombines TRBV6-2 or TRBV6-3 with TRBJ2-3; 10 nucleotides agree with TRBD2. Per the germline V gene, CDR1 is MNHEY and CDR2 is SVGEGT. J lost 6 bases, V lost 3 bases, and 9 bases had no gene match. The length of the CDR3 is 16 residues. In DNA form, the CDR3 reads TGTGCCAGCAGTTATGAAAGCGGGGGGGCGGAGGATACGCAGTATTTT. This encodes CASSYESGGAEDTQYF.

This clone appeared a few times. The chain joins TRBV10-3 to TRBJ2-7; D is unresolved. This CDR3 has 13 residues. V was cut by 7 bases and J by 3 bases, with 13 bases left in between. Germline V lookup: CDR1 ENHRY, CDR2 SYGVKD. The CDR3 nucleotides read TGTGCCATCAAAACGGTGACAAACTACGAGCAGTACTTC. Its protein product is CAIKTVTNYEQYF.

This chain joins TRBV12-3 or TRBV12-4 and TRBJ2-5; D is possibly TRBD1 (6 bases). V lost 6 bases and J 4 bases, leaving 12 bases between the germline ends. The CDR3 spans 13 residues. For the CDR3, the DNA is TGTGCCAGCAGAACGGACAGAGCAGAGACCCAGTACTTC. It yields the protein CASRTDRAETQYF.

This clone was seen ten or more times. The chain is built from TRBV3-1 (or the pseudogene TRBV3-2) and TRBJ1-2, with D possibly TRBD1 on 6 matching bases. The CDR3 extends over 13 amino acids. Germline CDR1 is LGHDT and CDR2 is YNNKEL (reference sequence). Trimming took off 7 bases at V and 3 bases at J, with 12 bases between the two ends. The CDR3 region has the DNA TGTGCCAGCAATGACAGGACTGACTATGGCTACACCTTC. Protein sequence: CASNDRTDYGYTF.

V gene TRBV27 combines with J gene TRBJ2-7; D may be TRBD1 (5 bases). The ends were cut back, 3 bases at V and 4 bases at J, with 16 bases in the middle. Germline V gene sequence: CDR1 MNHEY, CDR2 SMNVEV (reference sequence). The CDR3 runs to 15 residues. In nucleotides, the CDR3 is TGTGCCAGCAGTTTCCTCTTAAGGGGCGGATACGAGCAGTACTTC. It is translated as CASSFLLRGGYEQYF.

The chain carries TRBV10-2 and TRBJ2-5; D is ambiguous. Trimming stripped 5 bases from V and 3 bases from J, with 16 bases between. Germline V gene data show CDR1 as WSHSY and CDR2 as SAAADI. The CDR3 contains 15 residues. The CDR3 sequence is CASSQWRKSKETQYF. DNA for the CDR3: TGCGCCAGCAGTCAATGGCGGAAGTCCAAAGAGACCCAGTACTTC.

This sequence joins TRBV5-1 and TRBJ1-4; D unresolved. CDR1 SGHRS and CDR2 YFSETQ come from the germline V gene. V was clipped by 0 bases and J by 0 bases, with 9 bases between them. This CDR3 is 16 amino acids long. The CDR3 here is CASSLEPAATNEKLFF. The CDR3 nucleotides are TGCGCCAGCAGCTTGGAGCCAGCGGCAACTAATGAAAAACTGTTTTTT.

The chain couples TRBV27 to TRBJ2-3; 9 nucleotides match TRBD2. Germline assignment: CDR1 MNHEY and CDR2 SMNVEV (reference sequence). The CDR3 totals 23 residues. V lost 4 bases and J lost 3; bases outside the gene matches: 29. CDR3 bases: TGTGCCAGCAGTTCGATTCGCCCTACTGTTGCGGGGGGGCACGGGAAAGGTACAGATACGCAGTATTTT. This encodes CASSSIRPTVAGGHGKGTDTQYF.

CDR3 amino acids: CAWSRQAYEQYF. CDR3 nucleotides: TGTGCCTGGAGTAGACAAGCCTACGAGCAGTACTTC. The gene calls are TRBV30 and TRBJ2-7, with no clear D. V lost 2 bases to trimming and J lost 2 bases, with 7 bases between them. The CDR3 runs to 12 residues. Per germline, CDR1 GTSNPN and CDR2 SVGIG (reference sequence).

V gene TRBV5-5 combines with J gene TRBJ2-5; perhaps TRBD1 as D (5 bases). Germline V lookup: CDR1 SGHKS, CDR2 YYEKEE (reference sequence). The V end lost 2 bases, the J end lost 5 bases, and 13 bases lay between the germline ends. This CDR3 region has 14 residues. CDR3 nucleotide sequence: TGTGCCAGCAGCTTTCAGGGTGTAGGGGAGACCCAGTACTTC. Its protein product is CASSFQGVGETQYF.

V usage is TRBV2 and J usage is TRBJ2-3, with 7 bases aligning to TRBD1. The CDR3 consists of 14 residues. Germline lookup yields CDR1 SNHLY and CDR2 FYNNEI. After removal of 9 bases from V and 2 bases from J, the junction contained 8 bases not matched to a gene. CDR3 nucleotides: TGTGCCAGTAGACAGGGTATGATCACAGATACGCAGTATTTT. Translation: CASRQGMITDTQYF. The full variable domain, with the rest looked up from reference TRBV2 and TRBJ2-3, is EPEVTQTPSHQVTQMGQEVILRCVPISNHLYFYWYRQILGQKVEFLVSFYNNEISEKSEIFDDQFSVERPDGSNFTLKIRSTKLEDSAMYFCASRQGMITDTQYFGPGTRLTVL.